This T cell receptor (beta chain) came from a study of neurological immune-mediated disorders. Study-level findings and limits: The level of TCR clonal expansion was highest in patients with HTLV-1-associated myelopathy and lowest in multiple sclerosis, where it fell below the level seen in healthy controls.

Germline CDR1 and CDR2: ENHRY and SYGVKD. The ends lost 11 bases at V and 2 bases at J; junction bases unmatched: 6. This CDR3 comprises 14 residues. This clonotype was counted at least ten times. The target antigen is unknown. Synthesis of cDNA was performed by 5'RACE using 10-nucleotide random UMIs. TCRdb reanalysed the 5' RACE reads using MiXCR and keeps one entry per CDR3 protein. The table shows 84,000 or so distinct CDR3 sequences, with roughly 4.3% occurring only once. Time point specified: longitudinal time-point 3. Unsorted libraries were generated from 2 million PBMCs. These cells had been stored in RNAlater at -80 C.

The sequence was collected from a woman aged 60 to 75 with multiple sclerosis. V usage is TRBV10-3 and J usage is TRBJ2-2; 9 bases match TRBD2. The sequencing input was PBMCs. The DNA for the CDR3 is TGTGCCTCAACCGGGACTAGCAACACCGGGGAGCTGTTTTTT. It translates to CASTGTSNTGELFF.